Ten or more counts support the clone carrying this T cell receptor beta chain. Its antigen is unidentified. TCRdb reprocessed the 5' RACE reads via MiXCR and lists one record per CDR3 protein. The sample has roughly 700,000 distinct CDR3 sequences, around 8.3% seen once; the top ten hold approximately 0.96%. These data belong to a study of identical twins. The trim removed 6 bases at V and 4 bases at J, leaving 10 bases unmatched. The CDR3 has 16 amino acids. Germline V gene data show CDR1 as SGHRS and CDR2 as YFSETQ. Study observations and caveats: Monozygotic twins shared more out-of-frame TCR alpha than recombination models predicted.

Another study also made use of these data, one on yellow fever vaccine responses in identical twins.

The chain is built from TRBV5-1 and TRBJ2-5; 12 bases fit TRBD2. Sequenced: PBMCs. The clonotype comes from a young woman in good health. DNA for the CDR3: TGCGCCAGCAACCGAGCGAAGACTAGCGGGGGAGAGACCCAGTACTTC. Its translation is CASNRAKTSGGETQYF. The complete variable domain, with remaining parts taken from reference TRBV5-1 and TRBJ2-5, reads KAGVTQTPRYLIKTRGQQVTLSCSPISGHRSVSWYQQTPGQGLQFLFEYFSETQRNKGNFPGRFSGRQFSNSRSEMNVSTLELGDSALYLCASNRAKTSGGETQYFGPGTRLLVL.